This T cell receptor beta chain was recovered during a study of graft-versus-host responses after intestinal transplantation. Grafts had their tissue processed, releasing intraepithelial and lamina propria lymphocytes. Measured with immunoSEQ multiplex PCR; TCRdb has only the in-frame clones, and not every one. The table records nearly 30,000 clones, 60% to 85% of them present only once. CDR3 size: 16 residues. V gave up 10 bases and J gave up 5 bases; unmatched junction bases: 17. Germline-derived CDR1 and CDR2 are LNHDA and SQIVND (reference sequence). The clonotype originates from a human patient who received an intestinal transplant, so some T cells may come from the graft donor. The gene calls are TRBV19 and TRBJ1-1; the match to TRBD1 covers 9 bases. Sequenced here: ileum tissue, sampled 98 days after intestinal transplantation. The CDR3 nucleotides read TGTGCCACACGAGGGGACAGGGTCTTAGGCAATACTGAAGCTTTCTTT. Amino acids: CATRGDRVLGNTEAFF.